This TCR beta chain appears in the sequencing data of a study of T cells in Graves' hyperthyroidism and ophthalmopathy (dated by TCRdb to about 2019). General notes on the study: Peripheral blood was collected at initial diagnosis, before any treatment. To identify distinguishing TCR V-J signatures, a discovery cohort of 95 to 100 patients was used, comprising under 45 with Graves' ophthalmopathy and 57 with stable Graves' hyperthyroidism. An independent validation cohort of fewer than 20 hyperthyroidism patients and some 15 patients who later progressed to ophthalmopathy tested prospective prediction of ophthalmopathy. For training and testing, the 100 patients in the discovery cohort were randomly divided in a 7:3 ratio. The study also compared thyroid tissue and blood T-cell repertoires from 5 to 7 Graves' hyperthyroidism patients. Following sampling, methimazole starting at 30 mg daily was given to hyperthyroidism patients, and high-dose intravenous methylprednisolone was given to ophthalmopathy patients. TCR Vbeta CDR3 sequencing of 130 to 150 peripheral blood samples (approximately 44 ophthalmopathy, 70 to 85 hyperthyroidism and approximately 17 progressor patients) is reported in the paper.

In the ophthalmopathy patients, disease was moderately to severely active, with a Clinical Activity Score of 3 or more, a NOSPECS grade of 4 or more, and a duration of less than 3 months. Any patient with an uncontrolled infection, another autoimmune disease, pregnancy or lactation was excluded. Diagnoses were established on the basis of clinical symptoms, serum thyroxine and TRAb, thyroid ultrasound, and orbital computed tomography. Ficoll-Paque density gradient centrifugation was used to isolate PBMCs from approximately 10 ml of fresh peripheral blood. Total RNA was extracted using Trizol reagent, and RNA quality was assessed on an Agilent 2100 Bioanalyzer. Concerning this clonotype itself: Its recognized antigen is unknown. No per-base quality is available; no much larger clone lies one base away.

Amplification of TCR beta CDR3 regions was carried out from RNA transcripts. For the first round of RT-PCR on the TCR CDR3, the HTBI primer set was used together with the Qiagen OneStep RT-PCR kit. Libraries were constructed in a second round of multiplex PCR, after which size selection and purification were carried out. Sequencing of the libraries was done on an Illumina HiSeq2000 using paired-end 100 bp reads. In the original analysis: SOAPnuke was used to process the raw data, with reads discarded if the reads contained adapters or uncalled bases, had a mean Phred below 15, or lacked an exact constant-primer or identifier match. High-quality paired reads were merged with COPE v1.2.5, and unique nucleotide sequences were defined as clonotypes. MiTCR v1.1 was used to align the clonotypes against IMGT TRBV, TRBD and TRBJ reference segments. The analysis was restricted to V-J combinations with a frequency above 0.0001, which together covered 98% to 99.2% of the repertoires. The TCS score was defined as F50 (clonal expansion) divided by E x V (chaos), with BLOSUM62-based TCRdist calculated between CDR3 peptides within each V-J. Welch's t-statistics and random forest reduced around 550 V-J features to around 14, which were used in a naive Bayes classifier (R e1071). TCRdb reran the public reads through fastp at Q25 and MiXCR, keeping productive beta chains. Here each entry gathers all rows of one CDR3 protein and keeps the most common genes and DNA. What appears here as the V and J calls and clone size reflects TCRdb's work, not the paper's. For this sample the table gives over 500,000 distinct CDR3 sequences, of which 15% to 20% were detected only once. The top ten clones comprise 17% of the sample.

Study-wide findings and limitations: No statistical method was used to fix the sample size in advance, and group allocation was not hidden from the investigators. A model built on a 13 V-J signature distinguished ophthalmopathy from stable hyperthyroidism, reaching about 88% sensitivity and about 81% specificity in cross-validation and 80%/75% in testing. Most expanded thyroid clonotypes (frequency above 0.001) were also detected in blood, suggesting blood repertoires may reflect thyroid immune responses. In validation, the model predicted progression to ophthalmopathy with 55% to 71% sensitivity and approximately 72% specificity, a median of approximately 6.5 months before onset.

The TCR sequence derives from a woman between 18 and 29 years old with Graves' ophthalmopathy. The sample comprised blood.

The CDR3 loop reads CASSFSGSGANVLTF. Here is the DNA: TGCGCCAGCAGCTTCTCAGGCTCTGGGGCCAACGTCCTGACTTTC. The chain was built from TRBV5-1 and TRBJ2-6; no D segment can be confidently identified. Per the germline V gene, SGHRS is the CDR1 and YFSETQ is the CDR2. The V and J ends are trimmed by 2 bases and 0 bases, leaving 6 bases between them. The CDR3 spans 15 residues, from the cysteine through the phenylalanine. Just CDR3 DNA is preserved here, 45 bases in frame from base 1.